This T cell receptor (beta chain) was documented in a study of cytomegalovirus exposure and HLA in healthy donors. The PCR ran on 60 Vbeta and 13 Jbeta primers. TCRdb's table, derived via immunoSEQ multiplex PCR, lists solely in-frame clones and lacks some. Of about 200,000 clones detected, more than 65% appear once; the ten largest clones hold roughly 0.62%. The V gene end was trimmed by 4 bases and the J gene end by 5 bases; junction bases not matched to a gene: 10. This CDR3 has 16 residues. Germline-derived CDR1 and CDR2 are LNHNV and YYDKDF (reference sequence). The TCR originated in a man aged 18-30 years in good health and CMV-seronegative. Material for sequencing was PBMCs. This chain joins TRBV15 and TRBJ2-5, with TRBD2 matching 10 bases. CDR3 amino acids: CATSILSGRARETQYF. The CDR3, as DNA: TGTGCCACCAGCATATTAAGCGGGAGGGCCAGGGAGACCCAGTACTTC.